This is a list of T cell receptor beta chains from one sample in a study of T cells in localized non-small cell lung cancer. TCRdb keeps only in-frame clones here, not all; method: immunoSEQ multiplex PCR. This table holds 1,500 to 2,000 clones, just under 25% found once. The source material was normal lung tissue next to the tumor, sampled before any cancer treatment. The receptors were sampled from a female donor over 55 with stage III squamous cell lung carcinoma. Both conserved end residues are part of each CDR3. The D gene is left open where the match is weak. The size of a clone is reported for some rows only, either as once, few or many, or as a class for expanded clones.

clone size: medium-sized
D gene: -
J gene: TRBJ1-4
V gene: TRBV11-3
CDR3 protein: CASSLDFRGQGGGLFF
CDR3 DNA: TGTGCCAGCAGCTTAGATTTTCGGGGTCAGGGCGGAGGACTGTTTTTT

clone size: few
D gene: -
J gene: TRBJ2-2
V gene: TRBV6-8
CDR3 protein: CASSARDWNTGELFF
CDR3 DNA: TGTGCCAGCAGTGCTCGGGACTGGAACACCGGGGAGCTGTTTTTT

clone size: few
D gene: TRBD2
J gene: TRBJ2-1
V gene: TRBV9
CDR3 protein: CASSAGGLYNEQFF
CDR3 DNA: TGTGCCAGCTCGGCGGGGGGGCTCTACAATGAGCAGTTCTTC

clone size: -
D gene: TRBD1
J gene: TRBJ2-4
V gene: TRBV28
CDR3 protein: CASTTAGGYLAKNIQYF
CDR3 DNA: TGTGCCAGCACCACGGCAGGGGGCTATTTGGCCAAAAACATTCAGTACTTC

clone size: few
D gene: -
J gene: TRBJ2-6
V gene: TRBV28
CDR3 protein: CASQFPGSGANVLTF
CDR3 DNA: TGTGCCAGCCAGTTCCCAGGGTCTGGGGCCAACGTCCTGACTTTC

clone size: once
D gene: -
J gene: TRBJ1-1
V gene: TRBV5-1
CDR3 protein: CASSLGTGNTEAFF
CDR3 DNA: TGCGCCAGCAGCTTGGGAACGGGGAACACTGAAGCTTTCTTT

clone size: large
D gene: TRBD1
J gene: TRBJ1-2
V gene: TRBV19
CDR3 protein: CASSADGTAHGYTF
CDR3 DNA: TGTGCCAGTAGTGCCGACGGGACAGCCCATGGCTACACCTTC

clone size: few
D gene: -
J gene: TRBJ1-2
V gene: TRBV6-1
CDR3 protein: CASSEAPSYGYTF
CDR3 DNA: TGTGCCAGCAGTGAAGCTCCCTCATATGGCTACACCTTC

clone size: few
D gene: -
J gene: TRBJ1-1
V gene: TRBV11-3
CDR3 protein: CASSLRGFRADLNTEAFF
CDR3 DNA: TGTGCCAGCAGCTTACGAGGTTTTAGGGCGGACTTGAACACTGAAGCTTTCTTT

clone size: -
D gene: -
J gene: TRBJ2-2
V gene: TRBV11-3
CDR3 protein: CASSLLPLSNTGELFF
CDR3 DNA: TGTGCCAGCAGCTTACTTCCGCTATCGAACACCGGGGAGCTGTTTTTT

clone size: few
D gene: -
J gene: TRBJ1-3
V gene: TRBV11-3
CDR3 protein: CASRRRVVLTGNTIYF
CDR3 DNA: TGTGCCAGCAGGAGGAGGGTAGTATTAACTGGAAACACCATATATTTT

clone size: few
D gene: -
J gene: TRBJ2-2
V gene: TRBV25-1
CDR3 protein: CASSSKTGSGTGELFF
CDR3 DNA: TGTGCCAGCAGTTCAAAAACAGGGTCGGGAACCGGGGAGCTGTTTTTT

clone size: few
D gene: TRBD1
J gene: TRBJ1-5
V gene: TRBV19
CDR3 protein: CASSMDRGRRNQPQHF
CDR3 DNA: TGTGCCAGTAGTATGGACAGGGGAAGGCGCAATCAGCCCCAGCATTTT

clone size: medium-sized
D gene: -
J gene: TRBJ1-5
V gene: TRBV13
CDR3 protein: CASSLARNQPQHF
CDR3 DNA: TGTGCCAGCAGCTTAGCCCGCAATCAGCCCCAGCATTTT

clone size: -
D gene: -
J gene: TRBJ1-2
V gene: TRBV9
CDR3 protein: CASSVDSRGDYYGYTF
CDR3 DNA: TGTGCCAGCAGCGTAGACTCGAGGGGGGACTACTATGGCTACACCTTC

clone size: -
D gene: -
J gene: TRBJ2-7
V gene: TRBV5-1
CDR3 protein: CASNLGSSSSYEQYF
CDR3 DNA: TGCGCCAGCAACCTTGGTAGTTCCAGCTCCTACGAGCAGTACTTC

clone size: few
D gene: -
J gene: TRBJ2-3
V gene: TRBV28
CDR3 protein: CASSLPTSLGVTDTQYF
CDR3 DNA: TGTGCCAGCAGTTTACCGACTAGTTTAGGGGTCACAGATACGCAGTATTTT

clone size: -
D gene: TRBD2
J gene: TRBJ2-5
V gene: TRBV28
CDR3 protein: CASSFGGGPVKTQYF
CDR3 DNA: TGTGCCAGCAGTTTCGGGGGGGGCCCGGTGAAGACCCAGTACTTC

clone size: -
D gene: -
J gene: TRBJ1-2
V gene: TRBV9
CDR3 protein: CASGQQMGNYGYTF
CDR3 DNA: TGTGCCAGTGGACAGCAGATGGGTAACTATGGCTACACCTTC

clone size: few
D gene: TRBD1
J gene: TRBJ2-7
V gene: TRBV5-1
CDR3 protein: CASSLGQGDYEQYF
CDR3 DNA: TGCGCCAGCAGCCTGGGACAGGGGGACTACGAGCAGTACTTC

clone size: -
D gene: -
J gene: TRBJ2-6
V gene: TRBV28
CDR3 protein: CASSLFRSSGANVLTF
CDR3 DNA: TGTGCCAGCAGTTTATTTAGGAGCTCTGGGGCCAACGTCCTGACTTTC

clone size: hyperexpanded
D gene: -
J gene: TRBJ2-1
V gene: TRBV19
CDR3 protein: CASKDRSSYNEQFF
CDR3 DNA: TGTGCCAGTAAGGACCGGAGCTCCTACAATGAGCAGTTCTTC

clone size: -
D gene: -
J gene: TRBJ2-7
V gene: TRBV11-3
CDR3 protein: CASSFYRGGSYEQYF
CDR3 DNA: TGTGCCAGCAGCTTCTATCGAGGGGGCTCCTACGAGCAGTACTTC

clone size: few
D gene: -
J gene: TRBJ2-2
V gene: TRBV9
CDR3 protein: CASSVDGEDTGELFF
CDR3 DNA: TGTGCCAGCAGCGTAGATGGGGAGGACACCGGGGAGCTGTTTTTT

clone size: -
D gene: -
J gene: TRBJ1-1
V gene: TRBV9
CDR3 protein: CASSVGVGTEAFF
CDR3 DNA: TGTGCCAGCAGCGTAGGGGTGGGGACTGAAGCTTTCTTT

clone size: -
D gene: -
J gene: TRBJ2-3
V gene: TRBV19
CDR3 protein: CASSPGSDTQYF
CDR3 DNA: TGTGCCAGTAGCCCCGGTTCGGATACGCAGTATTTT

clone size: medium-sized
D gene: -
J gene: TRBJ2-2
V gene: TRBV7-4
CDR3 protein: CASSLSLASPGELFF
CDR3 DNA: TGTGCCAGCAGCTTAAGCCTAGCGAGTCCCGGGGAGCTGTTTTTT

clone size: few
D gene: -
J gene: TRBJ1-6
V gene: TRBV11-3
CDR3 protein: CASSLRGNNSPLHF
CDR3 DNA: TGTGCCAGCAGCCTCCGGGGTAATAATTCACCCCTCCACTTT

clone size: few
D gene: TRBD2
J gene: TRBJ2-1
V gene: TRBV28
CDR3 protein: CASSPGTSAYNEQFF
CDR3 DNA: TGTGCCAGCAGTCCCGGGACTAGCGCTTACAATGAGCAGTTCTTC

clone size: -
D gene: -
J gene: TRBJ1-6
V gene: TRBV9
CDR3 protein: CASSDLSQGNSPLHF
CDR3 DNA: TGTGCCAGCAGCGACTTGTCCCAGGGTAATTCACCCCTCCACTTT

clone size: -
D gene: -
J gene: TRBJ2-5
V gene: TRBV28
CDR3 protein: CASSLPPQETQYF
CDR3 DNA: TGTGCCAGCAGTTTGCCCCCTCAAGAGACCCAGTACTTC

clone size: -
D gene: -
J gene: TRBJ2-1
V gene: TRBV30
CDR3 protein: CAWSVRLGGRDEQFF
CDR3 DNA: TGTGCCTGGAGTGTACGATTGGGGGGGCGCGATGAGCAGTTCTTC

clone size: -
D gene: -
J gene: TRBJ2-6
V gene: TRBV6-8
CDR3 protein: CASSSLDAGANVLTF
CDR3 DNA: TGTGCCAGCAGTTCGCTGGATGCCGGGGCCAACGTCCTGACTTTC

clone size: -
D gene: TRBD1
J gene: TRBJ2-4
V gene: TRBV18
CDR3 protein: CASSPDRVGAKNIQYF
CDR3 DNA: TGTGCCAGCTCACCGGACAGGGTGGGGGCCAAAAACATTCAGTACTTC

clone size: -
D gene: -
J gene: TRBJ1-4
V gene: TRBV5-1
CDR3 protein: CASSLGVQRAKLFF
CDR3 DNA: TGCGCCAGCAGCTTGGGGGTCCAGCGAGCGAAACTGTTTTTT

clone size: -
D gene: TRBD1
J gene: TRBJ1-2
V gene: TRBV28
CDR3 protein: CASSQGGNYGYTF
CDR3 DNA: TGTGCCAGCAGTCAGGGGGGTAACTATGGCTACACCTTC

clone size: -
D gene: -
J gene: TRBJ2-7
V gene: TRBV6-8
CDR3 protein: CATWTVSSYEQYF
CDR3 DNA: TGTGCCACCTGGACGGTGAGCTCCTACGAGCAGTACTTC

clone size: -
D gene: TRBD2
J gene: TRBJ2-1
V gene: TRBV11-3
CDR3 protein: CASSPGLAGGPKQFF
CDR3 DNA: TGTGCCAGCAGCCCGGGACTAGCGGGGGGACCGAAGCAGTTCTTC

clone size: few
D gene: -
J gene: TRBJ1-5
V gene: TRBV6-8
CDR3 protein: CASLLRGTNQPQHF
CDR3 DNA: TGTGCCAGCCTCTTAAGGGGGACGAATCAGCCCCAGCATTTT

clone size: -
D gene: -
J gene: TRBJ2-7
V gene: TRBV6-8
CDR3 protein: CASSYSSTTYRPYEQYF
CDR3 DNA: TGTGCCAGCAGTTACTCGAGTACGACGTACAGACCCTACGAGCAGTACTTC

clone size: few
D gene: -
J gene: TRBJ2-1
V gene: TRBV1
CDR3 protein: CASSRTEAGSSYNEQFF
CDR3 DNA: TGCGCCAGCAGCCGAACCGAAGCGGGGAGCTCCTACAATGAGCAGTTCTTC

clone size: -
D gene: TRBD1
J gene: TRBJ2-2
V gene: TRBV5-1
CDR3 protein: CASQTGGETGELFF
CDR3 DNA: TGCGCCAGCCAGACAGGGGGCGAGACCGGGGAGCTGTTTTTT

clone size: few
D gene: -
J gene: TRBJ2-1
V gene: TRBV5-1
CDR3 protein: CASSPALDRNEQFF
CDR3 DNA: TGCGCCAGCAGCCCCGCTCTTGATCGGAATGAGCAGTTCTTC

clone size: -
D gene: TRBD2
J gene: TRBJ2-1
V gene: TRBV29-1
CDR3 protein: CSVVGLAGVNEQFF
CDR3 DNA: TGCAGCGTTGTGGGACTAGCGGGGGTCAATGAGCAGTTCTTC

clone size: medium-sized
D gene: TRBD1
J gene: TRBJ1-5
V gene: TRBV11-3
CDR3 protein: CASSPRTGGGQPQHF
CDR3 DNA: TGTGCCAGCAGCCCGCGGACAGGGGGTGGTCAGCCCCAGCATTTT

clone size: -
D gene: -
J gene: TRBJ2-3
V gene: TRBV19
CDR3 protein: CASSIARPTDTQYF
CDR3 DNA: TGTGCCAGTAGTATAGCTCGCCCCACAGATACGCAGTATTTT

clone size: -
D gene: TRBD2
J gene: TRBJ2-3
V gene: TRBV18
CDR3 protein: CASSPLAGARRSTDTQYF
CDR3 DNA: TGTGCCAGCTCACCCCTAGCGGGGGCACGTAGGTCCACAGATACGCAGTATTTT

clone size: -
D gene: TRBD2
J gene: TRBJ2-1
V gene: TRBV11-3
CDR3 protein: CASSQLNPGLAGKEQFF
CDR3 DNA: TGTGCCAGCAGCCAACTAAACCCAGGACTAGCGGGAAAGGAGCAGTTCTTC

clone size: -
D gene: -
J gene: TRBJ2-3
V gene: TRBV11-3
CDR3 protein: CASSTGFAVTDTQYF
CDR3 DNA: TGTGCCAGCAGCACAGGGTTCGCGGTTACAGATACGCAGTATTTT

clone size: -
D gene: -
J gene: TRBJ2-7
V gene: TRBV10-2
CDR3 protein: CASSTSLSYEQYF
CDR3 DNA: TGCGCCAGCAGCACGAGCCTCTCCTACGAGCAGTACTTC

clone size: few
D gene: TRBD2
J gene: TRBJ2-3
V gene: TRBV11-3
CDR3 protein: CASTLTLAGRTDTQYF
CDR3 DNA: TGTGCCAGCACCCTGACCCTAGCGGGACGAACAGATACGCAGTATTTT

clone size: -
D gene: -
J gene: TRBJ1-5
V gene: TRBV19
CDR3 protein: CASQKARSNQPQHF
CDR3 DNA: TGTGCCAGTCAAAAGGCCAGGTCCAATCAGCCCCAGCATTTT

clone size: -
D gene: -
J gene: TRBJ1-2
V gene: TRBV29-1
CDR3 protein: CSVEDRKGSYTF
CDR3 DNA: TGCAGCGTTGAAGATCGGAAAGGGAGCTACACCTTC